This record concerns one TCR beta chain sequence. Its antigen specificity is not known. The sample holds no much larger clone one base away, and base qualities are not on file. The library was produced with the immunoSEQ multiplex PCR assay. The multiplex PCR relied on a mix of 60 forward primers for TCR Vbeta segments and 13 reverse primers for TCR Jbeta segments. Amplification of the CDR3 region of rearranged TCR beta genes was performed with a multiplex PCR assay on genomic DNA. On the Illumina HiSeq System, the amplified TCR beta libraries were sequenced as 87-base-pair reads. Processing in the source paper ran as follows. A later analysis tallied 75 million to 95 million unique TCR beta chains across the 600 to 700 repertoires, and approximately 12 million of those chains were shared by two or more donors. To remove PCR and sequencing errors, raw reads were error-corrected and collapsed into unique sequences using a nearest-neighbor algorithm that merged closely related sequences. CDR3 sequences were aligned to IMGT reference sequences to assign V, D and J gene segments. For a sequence to be retained, a match of at least six nucleotides was required to both a V gene segment and a J gene segment. Rearrangements were called productive when the CDR3 lacked stop codons and stayed in frame with V and J; all others were non-productive. CDR3 was defined by IMGT convention, running from the second conserved V-encoded cysteine to the conserved J-encoded phenylalanine. In an earlier analysis of around 540 of the donors, sequences lacking an unambiguous match to a single V gene segment were excluded. In an earlier analysis of approximately 590 of the donors, V segments were called functional above 56.7% productive rearrangements and were called segregating when the between-donor standard deviation exceeded 5%. A statistical classification framework was developed to diagnose cytomegalovirus status using the catalog of TCR beta chain sequences. In a later analysis, V and J genes were assigned by comparing TCR nucleotide sequences against IMGT/GENE-DB human TR gene sequences. Using the TCRdist pipeline, a later analysis assigned CDR3 sequences along with most-parsimonious VDJ recombination scenarios. In a later analysis, each TCR beta chain was defined by its CDR3 amino acid sequence together with its V-gene family, and reads lacking a unique V-gene family were excluded. In a later analysis, a few hundred highly shared, low-generation-probability nucleotide sequences were removed to address suspected cross-contamination and a sequencing artifact. In a later analysis, a clonal expansion index for each public chain was calculated from normalized within-repertoire ranks of inferred template counts. Generation probabilities in a later analysis came from a VDJ recombination model fitted to out-of-frame rearrangements, and those results were checked against IGoR. A later analysis scored TCR-TCR, TCR-HLA and TCR-CMV co-occurrence with hypergeometric tests, applying a repertoire-size bias correction to TCR pairs. A later analysis estimated false discovery rates by permuting HLA or CMV assignments 20 times. In a later analysis, co-occurring TCRs were grouped with DBSCAN, and TCRdist sequence similarity was added when clustering was performed within HLA-allele-positive subsets. Co-occurrence clustering excluded repertoires with fewer than 30,000 or more than 120,000 public chains, plus five with anomalous nucleotide sharing. The clones in this table, taken by TCRdb from immuneACCESS, are in-frame only. Not every clone is retained; where verified, under half of the shortfall comes from an unresolved V gene, and the cause of the rest is unknown. Clone size and the V and J calls come from that table; the DNA yielded D and trimming. The sample table lists over 150,000 clones, approximately 72% of them with a count of one. In total, the top ten clones hold 1.2% to 1.5% of the sample.

In total, about 650 healthy bone marrow donors made up the cohort. Cohort members were all nominally healthy when sampled, although unrecorded immune exposures were likely present. The donor tested CMV seronegative, placing the donor among the approximately 400 seronegative members of the cohort. Every donor gave a peripheral blood sample, and the peripheral blood mononuclear cells from that sample were used for TCR beta sequencing. Genomic DNA extraction from the blood cell samples was performed with the Qiagen DNeasy Blood Extraction Kit. This sample is drawn from a study of cytomegalovirus exposure and HLA in healthy donors (dated by TCRdb to the late 2010s). With respect to the entire study: An earlier analysis of approximately 640 of the donors reported more than 250 Gb of sequence data and some 120 million unique TCR beta sequences from 150 million to 200 million T cells. In a later genetic analysis, genome-wide SNP genotypes for about 65% of the roughly 700 donors were used, and that subset was treated as a discovery cohort. The study aimed to test whether cataloging public T cell receptors could reveal signatures of past pathogen exposure. In a later analysis, previously published TCR beta repertoires from 550 to 700 donors were re-analyzed and high-resolution HLA genotyping was added so that TCR occurrence patterns could be studied. The genetic ancestry cluster associated with self-reported Caucasian donors included roughly four fifths of the roughly 390 genotyped donors. An earlier analysis of around 580 of the donors used high-throughput TCR beta sequencing to judge whether each TCR beta V gene segment behaved as functional or pseudogenic. The number of donors typed differed by locus, with about 629-630 for A, B, C, DRB1 and DQB1, 522 for DQA1, 606 for DPA1, and 472 for DPB1. Approximately 300 gigabases of sequencing data and around 90 million unique TCR sequences made up an early release that covered some 640 HLA-typed donors. A few DR-DQ haplotypes were treated as single units for association and clustering because of strong linkage in the cohort. The later analysis used no new phenotypic data to find candidate immune exposures, relying instead on TCR beta sequences and their occurrence across donors. To predict cytomegalovirus infection status, the study combined high-throughput TCR immunosequencing, statistical association of individual TCRs with disease status, and machine learning. Class I and class II HLA loci were covered by the typing at four-digit resolution. Besides the first cohort of around 700 subjects, a separate validation cohort made up of 90 to 150 different subjects was used. Across some 400 genotyped donors of the cohort, an average of about 240,000 unique TCR beta nucleotide sequences per donor were sequenced, and approximately 19% of those sequences were non-productive. The study profiled the T cell repertoires of approximately 700 subjects by immunosequencing and related them to cytomegalovirus serostatus. Donor age, sex, ethnicity and CMV serostatus were compiled together with the repertoire data. All discovery cohort repertoires had been generated using a single sequencing platform. Broader findings and caveats from the paper: In an earlier analysis of some 500 of the donors, most TCR beta V segments were observed in productive rearrangements about 87% or about 30% of the time, broadly matching IMGT annotations. In this cohort, only TCR beta chains were sequenced, and detectable features were limited by the absence of alpha or paired-chain data. When HLA alleles, especially DR and DQ, strongly co-occurred, attributing TCR associations to individual alleles was difficult. In vitro tests confirmed that a few of the cytomegalovirus-associated TCR beta chains recognize cytomegalovirus antigens. In a later genetic analysis, fewer N-insertions in productive TCRs were reported among donors in an Asian-associated ancestry cluster than the roughly 700-donor mean. The study listed 164 TCR beta chains as associated with cytomegalovirus. A further reported finding was that TCR beta sequences accurately predicted the HLA-A and HLA-B alleles for most subjects in the first cohort. For the cohort, immune exposure information was limited to CMV serostatus. Over 15 rarely observed V segments, including chromosome 9 orphons, were excluded from the earlier analysis of some 590 of the donors because counts were too low. A later analysis found that TCR association rates varied across HLA loci, with DRB1 alleles showing the most associated TCRs and HLA-C alleles the fewest. The sequencing pipeline was judged likely to have produced a cluster of highly shared sequence variants as a technical artifact. Sequencing depth was assumed to be roughly uniform across donors in the presence/absence analyses, though that assumption may not hold. Linkage disequilibrium might explain the correlated functional status among segregating V segments, but an unknown experimental factor could not be excluded. Most CMV-associated TCR beta chains appeared to be HLA-restricted in a later analysis, and the HLA associations seemed to be driven largely by CMV exposure. Cytomegalovirus status was reported to be diagnosed by the classifier with high specificity and sensitivity in both the original and validation cohorts. In a later analysis, 16,951 TCR beta sequences were associated with specific HLA alleles at a false discovery rate of 0.05. In a later analysis, several top co-occurrence clusters were reported to appear linked to parvovirus B19, influenza, CMV and Epstein-Barr virus. In a later analysis, HLA-associated TCR beta chains showed more clonal expansion and lower generation probabilities than non-associated chains that were equally common. The authors suggested that the approach could potentially be generalized to other disease states and immunological phenotypes. In a later genetic analysis, a missense DCLRE1C variant was associated with V-gene and J-gene trimming of TCR beta chains, and the association was replicated in an independent cohort. Most TCR sequences were observed very rarely across donors, whereas some public TCRs were present in many individuals. Because HLA typing was unavailable for some donors at each locus, only the typed subset was used in association tests.

The sequence came from a man between 18 and 35 years old in good health and CMV-seronegative. The sequencing input was PBMCs.

The DNA sequence follows: TGTGCCAGCAGCTTTAGCGGGGGGAGCTCCTACGAGCAGTACTTC. Protein translation: CASSFSGGSSYEQYF. The chain was built from TRBV6-5 and TRBJ2-7; 10 nucleotides in the junction match TRBD2. From the germline V gene, CDR1 is MNHEY and CDR2 is SVGAGI. Unmatched junction bases come to 5, with V trimmed by 6 bases and J by 0 bases. Inclusive of the bounding cysteine and phenylalanine, the CDR3 is 15 residues long. The DNA shown is the 45-base CDR3, in frame from base 1.